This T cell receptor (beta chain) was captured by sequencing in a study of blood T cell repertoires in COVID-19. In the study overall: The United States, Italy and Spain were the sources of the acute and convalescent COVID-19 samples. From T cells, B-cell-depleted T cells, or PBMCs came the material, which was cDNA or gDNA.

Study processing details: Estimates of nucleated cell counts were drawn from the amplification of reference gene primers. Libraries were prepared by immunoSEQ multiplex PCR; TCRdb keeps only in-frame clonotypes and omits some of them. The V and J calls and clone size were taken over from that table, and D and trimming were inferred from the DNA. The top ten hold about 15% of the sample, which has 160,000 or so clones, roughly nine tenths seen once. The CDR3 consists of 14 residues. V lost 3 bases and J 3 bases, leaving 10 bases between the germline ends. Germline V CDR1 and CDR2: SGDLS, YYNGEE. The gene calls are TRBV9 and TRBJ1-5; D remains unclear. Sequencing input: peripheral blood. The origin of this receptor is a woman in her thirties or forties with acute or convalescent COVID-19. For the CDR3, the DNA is TGTGCCAGCAGCGAACAAGAATACAATCAGCCCCAGCATTTT. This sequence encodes CASSEQEYNQPQHF. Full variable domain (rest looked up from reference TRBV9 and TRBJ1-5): DSGVTQTPKHLITATGQRVTLRCSPRSGDLSVYWYQQSLDQGLQFLIQYYNGEERAKGNILERFSAQQFPDLHSELNLSSLELGDSALYFCASSEQEYNQPQHFGDGTRLSIL.